What follows are 22 T cell receptor beta chains derived from one specimen sequenced in a study of tumor and adjacent non-tumor tissue in lung cancer. RNA was extracted from bulk tissue without any cell sorting. The normal lung tissue was taken more than 3 cm from the tumor edge. TCRbeta libraries were built with three rounds of nested PCR, modified from ARM-PCR. TCRdb re-called the multiplex PCR reads with MiXCR, one entry per CDR3 protein. The sample lists around 76,000 distinct CDR3 sequences, 76% occurring once. Sequenced sample: distant non-tumor lung tissue. The receptors were sampled from a man between 70 and 80 years old with non-small cell lung cancer.

Note on this clonotype: Sequence at one end of the junction differs from germline and may be a read error. The chain has TRBV6-5 and TRBJ2-2; no definite D call. The CDR3 runs to 12 residues. Germline values: CDR1 MNHEY, CDR2 SVGAGI. The CDR3 protein is CASVVGPGELFF. The CDR3 region has the DNA TGTGCCAGCGTCGTGGGTCCCGGAGAGCTGTTTTTT.

Remarks on this clonotype: Compared with germline, one end of the junction differs, possibly owing to a read error. The V and J genes are TRBV11-2 and TRBJ2-1, with 12 bases identical to TRBD2. The CDR3 loop spans 16 amino acids. The germline CDR1 and CDR2 sequences are SGHAT and FQNNGV. The chain's CDR3 is CASSIQTSGSYNEPFF. DNA of the CDR3: TGTGCCAGCAGCATACAGACTAGCGGGAGTTACAATGAGCCGTTCTTC.

The chain has TRBV6-1 and TRBJ2-1; D gene uncertain. The V end lost 1 base, the J end lost 15 bases, and 13 bases lay between the germline ends. CDR1 MNHNS and CDR2 SASEGT come from the germline V gene. The length of the CDR3 is 12 residues. CDR3 sequence: CASSEGGRTSFF. The CDR3 DNA sequence: TGTGCCAGCAGTGAAGGAGGTAGGACGTCGTTCTTC.

Regarding this clonotype: At one boundary the junction diverges from the germline segment, which might be a read error. The chain employs TRBV11-2 and TRBJ2-1; D gene ambiguous. CDR3 length: 14 amino acids. CDR1 is SGHAT, CDR2 FQNNGV, per germline. CDR3 coding DNA: TGTGTCAGCAGCTTACATGGGACCTACAATGAGCAGTTCTTC. It is translated as CVSSLHGTYNEQFF.

Notes on this clonotype: Relative to the germline gene, one junction end is altered; a read error may explain this. The rearrangement uses TRBV11-1 and TRBJ2-7; D gene unclear. The CDR3 consists of 15 residues. Germline V gene lookup returns CDR1 SGHAT and CDR2 FQDESV (reference sequence). CDR3 coding DNA: TGTGCCACCAGCTTAGAAGCTTCTACCTCCTATGAGCAGTACTTC. As protein: CATSLEASTSYEQYF.

This clonotype was seen just once. The gene calls are TRBV20-1 and TRBJ1-5; D is unresolved. Germline values: CDR1 DFQATT, CDR2 SNEGSKA (reference sequence). V was trimmed by 7 bases and J by 2 bases, leaving 15 bases between them. The CDR3 totals 14 residues. CDR3 coding DNA: TGCAGTGTTCAACTACCCGGGGGCAATCAGCCCCAGCATTTT. Protein: CSVQLPGGNQPQHF.

In regard to this clonotype: Mismatch with germline at one junction end may stem from a read error. The chain employs TRBV6-2 or TRBV6-3 and TRBJ1-1; D not resolved. The CDR3 is made up of 14 amino acids. Germline V gene data show CDR1 as MNHEY and CDR2 as SVGEGT. In DNA, the CDR3 is TGTGTCAGCAAAACCGCAGAACAGAACACTGAAGCTTTCTTT. It specifies CVSKTAEQNTEAFF.

As concerns this clonotype: One end of the junction is discordant with germline, which a read error may explain. This chain links TRBV12-3 or TRBV12-4 with TRBJ1-1, with D uncertain. The CDR3 extends over 11 amino acids. The CDR3: CTSSNNTEAFF. CDR3 nucleotide sequence: TGTACCAGTTCAAATAACACTGAAGCTTTCTTT.

A remark on this clonotype: One end of the junction is discordant with germline, which a read error may explain. The V and J genes are TRBV11-3 and TRBJ2-1; D is perhaps TRBD2 (7 bases). CDR1 SGHNT and CDR2 YENEEA come from the germline V gene. The CDR3 has 16 amino acids. The CDR3 is CASSLDRTGGRGERFF. The CDR3 bases are TGTGCCAGCAGTTTAGATCGCACGGGGGGCAGGGGTGAGCGGTTCTTC.

The chain is built from TRBV28 and TRBJ1-5, with D unclear. This CDR3 comprises 17 residues. Deletions cut 6 bases from V and 0 bases from J, with 18 bases between. From germline, CDR1 is MDHEN and CDR2 SYDVKM. The CDR3 reads CASSKSHGPYSNQPQHF. In nucleotides, the CDR3 is TGTGCCAGCAGCAAGAGCCACGGGCCCTATAGCAATCAGCCCCAGCATTTT. Combining the CDR3 with reference TRBV28 and TRBJ1-5 gives the whole variable domain DVKVTQSSRYLVKRTGEKVFLECVQDMDHENMFWYRQDPGLGLRLIYFSYDVKMKEKGDIPEGYSVSREKKERFSLILESASTNQTSMYLCASSKSHGPYSNQPQHFGDGTRLSIL.

Notes on this clonotype: An end of the junction does not agree with germline; a read error may underlie this. The chain uses TRBV29-1 and TRBJ1-2; TRBD1 is a possible D gene (5 bases). CDR3 length: 17 amino acids. CDR1 and CDR2 (germline): SQVTM, ANQGSEA. The CDR3 is CSVKENVQGHTNYGYTF. CDR3 nucleotide sequence: TGCAGCGTTAAAGAGAACGTTCAGGGCCATACTAACTATGGTTACACCTTC.

Note on this clonotype: This may arise from a read error, as a much more abundant clone is one base away. The chain links TRBV12-3 or TRBV12-4 to TRBJ2-7, with 7 bases fitting TRBD1. V gave up 2 bases and J gave up 4 bases; unmatched junction bases: 8. The CDR3 contains 15 residues. CDR3: CASSLHGPQGYEQYF. The CDR3 DNA is TGTGCCAGCAGTTTACATGGCCCACAGGGGTACGAGCAGTACTTC.

This clonotype was found once. The CDR3 reads CASRDWDRGLGQFF. CDR3 nucleotides: TGTGCCAGCAGGGACTGGGACAGGGGGCTAGGGCAGTTCTTC. V gene TRBV6-1 combines with J gene TRBJ2-1; 12 bases fit TRBD1. The CDR3 consists of 14 residues. Germline V gene data show CDR1 as MNHNS and CDR2 as SASEGT. V lost 6 bases and J lost 12; bases outside the gene matches: 9.

This clonotype occurred many times. The V call is TRBV4-1, the J call TRBJ2-3, with D perhaps given as TRBD1 or TRBD2 (7 bases each). CDR1 is MGHRA and CDR2 is YSYEKL in the germline V gene. The length of the CDR3 is 17 residues. V gave up 1 base and J gave up 1 base, with 15 bases separating them. CDR3 nucleotide sequence: TGCGCCAGCAGCCAAGGCGGGGGACAGTCTGGCACAGATACGCAGTATTTT. Translating it yields CASSQGGGQSGTDTQYF.

The table lists this clonotype with a count of one. The V call is TRBV10-1, the J call TRBJ2-5; 8 nucleotides agree with TRBD2. V lost 4 bases, J lost 9 bases, and 7 bases stayed unmatched. Germline V gene sequence: CDR1 WNHNN, CDR2 SYGVQD (reference sequence). The CDR3 extends over 13 amino acids. The CDR3 coding sequence is TGCGCCAGCAGTGGGACAGCGGGGGTGTCCCAGTACTTC. This encodes CASSGTAGVSQYF.

In the case of this clonotype: Compared with germline, one end of the junction differs, possibly owing to a read error. The chain carries TRBV20-1 and TRBJ1-5; no definite D call. This CDR3 spans 14 amino acids. Per the germline V gene, CDR1 is DFQATT and CDR2 is SNEGSKA (reference sequence). CDR3 nucleotide sequence: TGCAGTGTGGAGACTACAGATACCAATCAACCCCAGCATTTT. This translates into CSVETTDTNQPQHF.

Concerning this clonotype: A much larger clone differs from this one at a single base, so this may be a read error. The V and J genes are TRBV28 and TRBJ1-2; D is unclear. The germline V gene has CDR1 MDHEN and CDR2 SYDVKM. The CDR3 has 14 residues. Trimming took off 3 bases at V and 1 base at J, with 9 bases between the two ends. CDR3 bases: TGTGCCAGCAGTTTTTGGGCAGTTAACTATGGCTACACCTTC. Its translation is CASSFWAVNYGYTF.

The rearrangement links TRBV4-2 to TRBJ2-7; D gene uncertain. The germline V and J ends were trimmed by 0 bases and 4 bases, with 13 bases remaining between them. The CDR3 runs 15 residues. Germline V gene sequence: CDR1 LGHNA, CDR2 YNFKEQ. The CDR3, as DNA: TGTGCCAGCAGCCAAGAGGGTTACAGCCATTACGAGCAGTACTTC. Translated, it gives CASSQEGYSHYEQYF.

Of note for this clonotype: The conserved phenylalanine or tryptophan normally closing the CDR3 is absent here, so this likely arose from a read error. The chain joins TRBV6-2 or TRBV6-3 to TRBJ2-2; the D is unclear. The CDR3 is made up of 14 amino acids. Trimming took off 6 bases at V and 8 bases at J, with 16 bases between the two ends. The germline V gene encodes CDR1 MNHEY and CDR2 SVGEGT. CDR3 nucleotides: TGTGCCAGCAGACGCGCGACCTCAGCTGGGGAGCTGTTTTCT. It yields the protein CASRRATSAGELFS.

V usage is TRBV21-1 and J usage is TRBJ2-1; the table assigns TRBD2, which was not confirmed against the DNA. TRBV21-1 is noted as a pseudogene. The CDR3 runs to 19 residues. The chain's CDR3 is CASSKEPLTSGAHCNEQFF. CDR3 bases: TGTGCCAGCAGCAAAGAACCCCTTACTAGCGGAGCTCACTGCAATGAGCAGTTCTTC.

On this clonotype itself: The germline gene is not matched at one end of the junction; a read error may be the cause. This chain joins TRBV29-1 and TRBJ2-5, with D hard to call. Germline V lookup: CDR1 SQVTM, CDR2 ANQGSEA. There are 13 residues in the CDR3. CDR3: CSMADWFQEAQYF. CDR3 bases: TGCAGTATGGCCGACTGGTTCCAAGAGGCCCAGTACTTC.

This clonotype came up once. Germline and junction disagree at one end, which may indicate a read error. The rearrangement uses TRBV2 and TRBJ1-1; 7 nucleotides match TRBD1. The CDR3 has 18 residues. From germline, CDR1 is SNHLY and CDR2 FYNNEI. Here the CDR3 reads CARSEVPFTRQGKTEAFF. In nucleotides, the CDR3 is TGTGCCAGGAGTGAAGTCCCTTTTACTAGACAGGGTAAGACTGAAGCTTTCTTT.